The 25 T cell receptor beta chains below were found in one sample sequenced in a study of cytotoxic CD8 clonotypes in ibrutinib-treated CLL (dated by TCRdb to about 2021). Library preparation used the immunoSEQ multiplex PCR assay. Imported from immuneACCESS, the table was reduced by TCRdb to in-frame sequences with V and J called. These copies leave out some clones; in studies compared against another copy, an unresolved V gene accounts for under half, and the cause of the remainder is not known. The sample includes about 300,000 clones, with more than 70% observed a single time. The top ten clonotypes cover 5.6% of the sample. The time point label here, explained by the study, means: progressive disease on ibrutinib. Sequenced here: PBMCs, sampled at disease progression, from a patient treated with ibrutinib. These receptors all come from a human donor with chronic lymphocytic leukemia.

The V and J genes are TRBV27 and TRBJ2-7; no reliable D call. V was trimmed by 4 bases and J by 2 bases, leaving 9 bases between them. This CDR3 is built from 13 residues. The germline CDR1 and CDR2 sequences are MNHEY and SMNVEV (reference sequence). The CDR3: CASSSGVTYEQYF. CDR3 in DNA: TGTGCCAGCAGTTCAGGAGTCACCTACGAGCAGTACTTC.

This clone was seen a few times. This sequence joins TRBV5-1 and TRBJ1-2; TRBD1 matches 7 bases. J was trimmed by 6 bases and V by 4 bases; bases with no gene match: 6. CDR1 and CDR2 (germline): SGHRS, YFSETQ. This CDR3 has 13 amino acids. CDR3 sequence reads: CASSGAGTDGYTF. CDR3 sequence (DNA): TGCGCCAGCAGCGGAGCCGGGACAGATGGCTACACCTTC.

The sample holds a few counts of this clone. V and J are TRBV6-1 and TRBJ1-2, with D possibly TRBD1 on 6 matching bases. This CDR3 comprises 12 residues. Germline-derived CDR1 and CDR2 are MNHNS and SASEGT. V was shortened by 6 bases and J by 5 bases, with 10 bases between the two germline ends. This chain's CDR3 is CASSDRLYGYTF. CDR3 DNA sequence: TGTGCCAGCAGCGACAGGTTATATGGCTACACCTTC.

The sample holds a few counts of this clone. The J gene is TRBJ2-3, the V gene TRBV5-1; 8 positions agree with TRBD1. V shed 1 base and J 6 bases; nucleotides not matched to a gene: 13. Germline CDR1 reads SGHRS; CDR2 reads YFSETQ. The CDR3 spans 17 residues. The CDR3, as DNA: TGCGCCAGCAGCTTGTTCGGACAGGGCCCTTTGATGGATACGCAGTATTTT. Translated: CASSLFGQGPLMDTQYF.

The rearrangement joins TRBV4-1 to TRBJ1-4; tentative D call: TRBD1 (5 bases). Germline V gene data show CDR1 as MGHRA and CDR2 as YSYEKL. V lost 4 bases and J lost 8, with 20 bases in between. The CDR3 loop spans 16 amino acids. CDR3: CASSLGVVSSGEKLFF. CDR3 DNA: TGCGCCAGCAGCCTGGGGGTCGTCAGTTCGGGCGAAAAACTGTTTTTT.

Concerning this clone itself: The same CDR3 arises from other DNA sequences in this sample as well. V gene TRBV18 combines with J gene TRBJ2-1; 7 bases align to TRBD1. With 3 bases clipped from V and 0 bases from J, the junction kept 2 bases outside the gene matches. In germline, CDR1 is KGHSH, CDR2 LQKENI. This CDR3 region has 15 residues. The CDR3 bases are TGTGCCAGCTCACCCGGGACAGTCTCCTACAATGAGCAGTTCTTC. Amino acid sequence: CASSPGTVSYNEQFF.

This clone was seen only a few times. Its ends do not fully match the called genes, so a read error is possible. This chain uses TRBV18 with TRBJ2-1; 8 bases match TRBD2. The CDR3 runs to 13 residues. The germline CDR1 and CDR2 sequences are KGHSH and LQKENI. CDR3 bases: TGTGCCAGCTCACCAAAGCTAGCGGGCCATACAGTCTTC. This codes for CASSPKLAGHTVF.

V usage is TRBV29-1 and J usage is TRBJ1-1, with TRBD1 identical over 9 bases. V was clipped by 6 bases and J by 10 bases; unmatched bases: 12. Germline CDR1 reads SQVTM; CDR2 reads ANQGSEA. The CDR3 extends over 13 amino acids. The CDR3 bases are TGCAGCGTGGCGACAGGGGGGACTGTACGAGCTTTCTTT. It codes for CSVATGGTVRAFF.

In its sample, this clone was seen a few times. The chain uses TRBV7-2 and TRBJ2-7; D is ambiguous. Germline V gene data show CDR1 as SGHTA and CDR2 as FQGNSA. The CDR3 spans 14 residues. Trimming took 3 bases from V and 6 from J, leaving 15 bases between them. DNA for the CDR3: TGTGCCAGCAGCTTCCCCAATCTCAGAGGCGAGCAGTACTTC. Translating it yields CASSFPNLRGEQYF.

This chain links TRBV19 with TRBJ2-6, with D possibly matching TRBD1 (6 bases). Germline V gene sequence: CDR1 LNHDA, CDR2 SQIVND (reference sequence). The CDR3 totals 16 residues. V gave up 6 bases and J gave up 2 bases, with 14 bases separating them. CDR3 in amino acids: CASRRSTGTGANVLTF. DNA for the CDR3: TGTGCCAGTAGACGTAGTACAGGGACTGGGGCCAACGTCCTGACTTTC.

This clone was observed a few times. This chain uses TRBV29-1 with TRBJ2-3; tentative D call: TRBD2 (7 bases). Trimming cost V 8 bases and J 1 base, with 19 bases left between them. In germline, CDR1 is SQVTM, CDR2 ANQGSEA. The CDR3 has 15 amino acids. The CDR3, as DNA: TGCAGCACCGAGGGGGGGGGTTTCGGCACAGATACGCAGTATTTT. Its translation is CSTEGGGFGTDTQYF.

V and J are TRBV14 and TRBJ2-5; 7 bases map to TRBD2. Trimming took 1 base from V and 6 from J; bases not matched to a gene: 8. The CDR3 sequence is 15 residues long. Germline-derived CDR1 and CDR2 are SGHDN and FVKESK. The CDR3 bases are TGTGCCAGCAGCCAAGGGCGCGGGAGTGGGAAGACCCAGTACTTC. The encoded protein is CASSQGRGSGKTQYF.

V usage is TRBV7-3 and J usage is TRBJ2-1; D not resolved. There are 13 residues in the CDR3. The germline V gene has CDR1 SGHTA and CDR2 FQGTGA. The germline V and J ends were trimmed by 4 bases and 7 bases, with 11 bases remaining between them. CDR3 sequence: CASSSRPRNEQFF. The DNA of the CDR3 is TGTGCCAGCAGCTCACGTCCCCGAAATGAGCAGTTCTTC. Variable domain in full (rest from reference TRBV7-3 and TRBJ2-1): GAGVSQTPSNKVTEKGKYVELRCDPISGHTALYWYRQSLGQGPEFLIYFQGTGAADDSGLPNDRFFAVRPEGSVSTLKIQRTERGDSAVYLCASSSRPRNEQFFGPGTRLTVL.

This clone was observed a few times. V and J are TRBV18 and TRBJ2-5; possibly TRBD1 for D (6 bases). Germline V gene sequence: CDR1 KGHSH, CDR2 LQKENI. V shed 6 bases and J shed 5 bases, with 19 bases lying between them. The CDR3 runs to 15 residues. CDR3 in amino acids: CASSNSQGVEETQYF. CDR3 bases: TGTGCCAGCTCCAATTCACAGGGCGTCGAGGAGACCCAGTACTTC.

The V call is TRBV19, the J call TRBJ2-3, with 11 positions matching TRBD2. Per germline, CDR1 LNHDA and CDR2 SQIVND (reference sequence). This CDR3 comprises 18 residues. V lost 5 bases, J lost 4 bases, and 14 bases stayed unmatched. For the CDR3, the DNA is TGTGCCAGTAGTTCCGGGACTAGCGGCGTCTTGGGGGCAGATACGCAGTATTTT. Protein sequence: CASSSGTSGVLGADTQYF.

CDR3 loop: CASSPQQGMNTEAFF. The CDR3 bases are TGTGCCAGCAGCCCACAACAGGGAATGAACACTGAAGCTTTCTTT. The rearrangement joins TRBV5-6 to TRBJ1-1; D possibly corresponds to TRBD1 (6 bases). Germline V gives CDR1 SGHDT, CDR2 YYEEEE. V lost 4 bases and J 0 bases, leaving 13 bases between the germline ends. CDR3 length: 15 residues.

V is TRBV11-2 and J is TRBJ1-5; weak D call: TRBD1 (6 bases). The ends were cut back, 1 base at V and 7 bases at J, with 11 bases in the middle. This CDR3 contains 14 residues. In germline, CDR1 is SGHAT, CDR2 FQNNGV. This CDR3 reads CASSLATGRQPQHF. DNA for the CDR3: TGTGCCAGCAGCTTAGCTACAGGGCGGCAGCCCCAGCATTTT.

This clone showed up just a few times. The chain couples TRBV7-9 to TRBJ1-5, with D possibly TRBD1 on 6 matching bases. From germline, CDR1 is SEHNR and CDR2 FQNEAQ (reference sequence). This CDR3 region has 13 residues. The V end was cut by 5 bases, the J end by 5 bases, with 10 bases between. This CDR3 is CASSRDTYQPQHF. The DNA for the CDR3 is TGTGCCAGCAGCAGGGACACTTATCAGCCCCAGCATTTT.

In nucleotides, the CDR3 is TGTGCCAGCAGCTTAACGGGGAGTGAGCAGTTCTTC. Translation: CASSLTGSEQFF. The chain uses TRBV7-3 and TRBJ2-1; D perhaps matches TRBD2 (5 bases). V gave up 0 bases and J gave up 9 bases, with 6 bases separating them. This CDR3 is 12 amino acids long. The V gene's germline CDR1 is SGHTA and CDR2 FQGTGA. Supplemented by reference TRBV7-3 and TRBJ2-1, the full variable domain reads GAGVSQTPSNKVTEKGKYVELRCDPISGHTALYWYRQSLGQGPEFLIYFQGTGAADDSGLPNDRFFAVRPEGSVSTLKIQRTERGDSAVYLCASSLTGSEQFFGPGTRLTVL.

The V gene is TRBV5-1, the J gene TRBJ2-7; 7 positions match TRBD1. Germline CDR1 is SGHRS and CDR2 is YFSETQ. CDR3 length: 14 residues. The V segment lost 4 bases and the J segment 0 bases; nucleotides outside the gene matches: 4. CDR3 loop: CASSVSGGSYEQYF. CDR3 sequence (DNA): TGCGCCAGCAGCGTTTCAGGGGGCTCCTACGAGCAGTACTTC.

The chain links TRBV7-2 to TRBJ2-3; D remains unclear. There are 14 residues in the CDR3. CDR1 is SGHTA and CDR2 is FQGNSA in the germline V gene. With 0 bases removed from V and 2 bases from J, the gap between germline ends came to 6 bases. This CDR3 reads CASSLAISTDTQYF. CDR3 nucleotides: TGTGCCAGCAGCTTAGCGATATCCACAGATACGCAGTATTTT.

CDR3 in DNA: TGTGCCAGCAGTCTTCCTGGGGCCAACGTCCTGACTTTC. Its translation: CASSLPGANVLTF. V gene TRBV6-1 combines with J gene TRBJ2-6; D gene uncertain. The V end was cut by 5 bases, the J end by 2 bases, with 4 bases between. CDR3 length equals 13 residues. Looked up from germline, CDR1 is MNHNS and CDR2 is SASEGT.

This sequence joins TRBV6-6 and TRBJ1-4; D remains ambiguous. V lost 5 bases and J 8 bases, leaving 9 bases between the germline ends. This CDR3 has 12 amino acids. Germline CDR1 reads MNHNY; CDR2 reads SVGAGI (reference sequence). CDR3 sequence (DNA): TGTGCCAGCAGTCGACTGAGGGAAAAACTGTTTTTT. Protein product: CASSRLREKLFF.

The chain uses TRBV5-4 and TRBJ2-1; D ambiguous. The CDR3 covers 14 residues. Trimming shortened V by 2 bases and J by 6 bases, and 12 bases separated the two germline ends. Germline V gene lookup returns CDR1 SGHNT and CDR2 YYREEE (reference sequence). DNA of the CDR3: TGTGCCAGCAGCTTAGATAGGGTCAGCAATGAGCAGTTCTTC. As protein: CASSLDRVSNEQFF.

V is TRBV5-4 and J is TRBJ2-7, with a tentative D call TRBD2 (7 bases). Germline assignment: CDR1 SGHNT and CDR2 YYREEE (reference sequence). The CDR3 is 16 residues long. V lost 3 bases and J 0 bases, leaving 16 bases between the germline ends. The CDR3 DNA sequence: TGTGCCAGCAGCTGGGCCTTTAGGGGGGGCTCCTACGAGCAGTACTTC. This gives the protein CASSWAFRGGSYEQYF.